One and the same sample provided the 27 T cell receptor beta chains below, sequenced in a study of blood T cell repertoires in COVID-19. Clones were sequenced by immunoSEQ multiplex PCR, and TCRdb holds only the in-frame ones, with some missing. This table has more than 250,000 clones, approximately 86% appearing once. Material for sequencing was PBMCs or T cells enriched from blood (not recorded which). The receptors derive from a woman younger than 35 who had recovered from COVID-19.

The genes are TRBV3-1 (or the pseudogene TRBV3-2) and TRBJ2-3; TRBD2 agrees at 13 bases. The germline CDR1 and CDR2 sequences are LGHDT and YNNKEL (reference sequence). V lost 0 bases, J lost 2 bases, and 2 bases stayed unmatched. There are 17 residues in the CDR3. CDR3 protein: CASSQELAGGYTDTQYF. The CDR3 nucleotides are TGTGCCAGCAGCCAAGAACTAGCGGGAGGGTACACAGATACGCAGTATTTT.

This clone was detected a few times. The same CDR3 arises from other DNA sequences in this sample as well. This chain links TRBV5-1 with TRBJ2-3; TRBD1 matches at 7 bases. The CDR3 is 14 amino acids. Per the germline V gene, CDR1 is SGHRS and CDR2 is YFSETQ. The junction had 2 bases not matched to a gene; V was cut back by 4 bases and J by 0 bases. DNA for the CDR3: TGCGCCAGCAGCGTGGGACAGAGCACAGATACGCAGTATTTT. Its translation is CASSVGQSTDTQYF.

V and J are TRBV20-1 and TRBJ1-4, with D tentatively TRBD1 (5 bases). With 3 bases removed from V and 0 bases from J, the gap between germline ends came to 11 bases. The CDR3 is 15 amino acids. Germline lookup yields CDR1 DFQATT and CDR2 SNEGSKA (reference sequence). The CDR3 bases are TGCAGTGCTAGTGGGGGAGCTGCAACTAATGAAAAACTGTTTTTT. Amino acids: CSASGGAATNEKLFF.

The chain has TRBV3-1 (or the pseudogene TRBV3-2) and TRBJ1-5; D is perhaps TRBD1 (6 bases). CDR3 length: 14 residues. Germline CDR1 and CDR2: LGHDT and YNNKEL (reference sequence). The V end was cut by 0 bases, the J end by 6 bases, with 9 bases between. The CDR3 bases are TGTGCCAGCAGCCAAGAACAGGGTGGTCAGCCCCAGCATTTT. Protein: CASSQEQGGQPQHF.

This clone was counted once. The CDR3 nucleotides read TGCGCCAGCAGCCAAGTCGGGGGTGGTTGGAACACTGAAGCTTTCTTT. This translates into CASSQVGGGWNTEAFF. The chain uses TRBV4-3 and TRBJ1-1; weak D call: TRBD1 (5 bases). The CDR3 runs to 16 residues. Trimming stripped 1 base from V and 1 base from J, with 13 bases between. Germline V gene lookup returns CDR1 LGHNA and CDR2 YSLEER.

J is TRBJ2-2 and V is TRBV9; TRBD2 is a possible D gene (5 bases). Trimming stripped 2 bases from V and 4 bases from J, with 12 bases between. CDR3 length: 15 residues. Per the germline V gene, CDR1 is SGDLS and CDR2 is YYNGEE. The CDR3 DNA is TGTGCCAGCAGCGTCACCCCTCTAGCCACCGGGGAGCTGTTTTTT. As protein: CASSVTPLATGELFF.

V is TRBV5-4 and J is TRBJ2-1; perhaps TRBD1 as D (6 bases). The CDR3 length is 13 residues. Germline CDR1 is SGHNT and CDR2 is YYREEE (reference sequence). V shed 7 bases and J shed 8 bases, with 16 bases lying between them. The CDR3 region has the DNA TGTGCCAGCTCCCTTGCAGGGGTCTATGAGCAGTTCTTC. Its translation is CASSLAGVYEQFF.

The V gene is TRBV11-2, the J gene TRBJ2-7; the match to TRBD1 covers 10 bases. The CDR3 runs 14 residues. The germline V gene has CDR1 SGHAT and CDR2 FQNNGV. Germline trimming cut 4 bases from V and 7 bases from J; bases unmatched to any gene: 7. The CDR3 reads CASSSRQGAGEQYF. The CDR3 DNA sequence: TGTGCCAGCAGCTCAAGACAGGGGGCGGGGGAGCAGTACTTC.

The chain has TRBV11-3 and TRBJ2-5; 10 bases fit TRBD2. The junction had 10 bases not matched to a gene; V was cut back by 8 bases and J by 1 base. Germline V lookup: CDR1 SGHNT, CDR2 YENEEA. CDR3 length: 16 residues. CDR3 residues: CASRPGTSGAQETQYF. CDR3 coding DNA: TGTGCCAGCCGCCCGGGAACTAGCGGGGCCCAAGAGACCCAGTACTTC.

This chain connects TRBV5-1 to TRBJ2-5; 8 bases are a match to TRBD2. This CDR3 has 15 residues. Unmatched junction bases numbered 12, after V lost 9 bases and J lost 2 bases. The germline CDR1 and CDR2 sequences are SGHRS and YFSETQ. Here the CDR3 reads CATKVGRGRQETQYF. The DNA for the CDR3 is TGCGCCACCAAGGTCGGGAGGGGGAGACAAGAGACCCAGTACTTC.

Only one count was recorded for this clone. As DNA, the CDR3 is TGTGCCAGCAGCCTACCCCCAACCGAGCAGTACTTC. This encodes CASSLPPTEQYF. This sequence joins TRBV5-4 and TRBJ2-7; no definite D call. The CDR3 is 12 amino acids. Germline V lookup: CDR1 SGHNT, CDR2 YYREEE (reference sequence). The germline V and J ends were trimmed by 4 bases and 6 bases, with 11 bases remaining between them. The whole variable domain, filled in from reference TRBV5-4 and TRBJ2-7, reads ETGVTQSPTHLIKTRGQQVTLRCSSQSGHNTVSWYQQALGQGPQFIFQYYREEENGRGNFPPRFSGLQFPNYSSELNVNALELDDSALYLCASSLPPTEQYFGPGTRLTVT.

The chain carries TRBV5-5 and TRBJ2-4; possible D gene TRBD2, 5 bases. The CDR3 spans 18 residues. Germline V CDR1 and CDR2: SGHKS, YYEKEE (reference sequence). V was shortened by 0 bases and J by 0 bases, with 16 bases between the two germline ends. The CDR3 DNA follows: TGTGCCAGCAGCTTGGCCGGGGTGGCGGCCCTAGCCAAAAACATTCAGTACTTC. This sequence encodes CASSLAGVAALAKNIQYF.

The chain has TRBV5-6 and TRBJ2-3, with D possibly being TRBD2 (5 bases). The V and J ends lost 4 bases and 0 bases respectively, with 21 bases between them. The CDR3 sequence is 18 residues long. CDR1 and CDR2 (germline): SGHDT, YYEEEE. In DNA, the CDR3 is TGTGCCAGCAGCGCCCAAGGACTGTCCCACAAGAGCACAGATACGCAGTATTTT. It codes for CASSAQGLSHKSTDTQYF.

The gene calls are TRBV19 and TRBJ1-2, with no clear D. Trimming took 5 bases from V and 5 from J, leaving 15 bases between them. CDR1 and CDR2 (germline): LNHDA, SQIVND (reference sequence). The CDR3 spans 14 residues. DNA for the CDR3: TGTGCCAGTAGTCTTAAATCCAGCGGGTATGGCTACACCTTC. The encoded protein is CASSLKSSGYGYTF.

This clone was recorded a few times. The V and J genes are TRBV15 and TRBJ1-4; the D is unclear. The CDR3 contains 18 residues. CDR1 LNHNV and CDR2 YYDKDF come from the germline V gene (reference sequence). V shed 0 bases and J shed 0 bases, with 14 bases lying between them. CDR3 nucleotides: TGTGCCACCAGCAGAGATTCAAGGCAGGAAACAACTAATGAAAAACTGTTTTTT. Encoded protein: CATSRDSRQETTNEKLFF.

This clone was recorded once. The chain couples TRBV19 to TRBJ1-3; 8 bases are a match to TRBD1. Germline CDR1 LNHDA, CDR2 SQIVND (reference sequence). CDR3 length: 17 residues. J was trimmed by 0 bases and V by 4 bases; bases with no gene match: 8. DNA of the CDR3: TGTGCCAGTAGTACAAGACAGGGGACGAACTCTGGAAACACCATATATTTT. Its translation is CASSTRQGTNSGNTIYF.

The chain links TRBV19 to TRBJ2-1, with D possibly matching TRBD2 (5 bases). The CDR3 is 11 residues long. The germline V gene has CDR1 LNHDA and CDR2 SQIVND (reference sequence). Deletions cut 9 bases from V and 10 bases from J, with 13 bases between. The CDR3 reads CASLERSEQFF. CDR3 bases: TGTGCCAGCCTCGAGCGGTCCGAGCAGTTCTTC.

The chain links TRBV19 to TRBJ2-1; D is possibly TRBD2 (6 bases). The germline CDR1 and CDR2 sequences are LNHDA and SQIVND (reference sequence). The V and J ends lost 10 bases and 5 bases respectively, with 21 bases between them. The CDR3 consists of 15 residues. The CDR3, as DNA: TGTGCCACTAACCCGGATCTTAGCGGAGACAATGAGCAGTTCTTC. Protein sequence: CATNPDLSGDNEQFF.

This clone came up a few times. The V call is TRBV7-8, the J call TRBJ1-2, with 7 bases matching TRBD1. This CDR3 comprises 15 residues. Germline loops: CDR1 SGHVS, CDR2 FQNEAQ. J was trimmed by 4 bases and V by 0 bases; bases with no gene match: 5. The CDR3 here is CASSLAPGGTYGYTF. CDR3 in DNA: TGTGCCAGCAGCTTAGCTCCAGGGGGGACCTATGGCTACACCTTC.

V is TRBV11-2 and J is TRBJ1-2, with unresolved D. The CDR3 totals 12 residues. The V gene lost 8 bases and the J gene lost 0 bases, with 7 bases spanning the gap. The germline CDR1 and CDR2 sequences are SGHAT and FQNNGV. For the CDR3, the DNA is TGTGCCAGCTTCGTCCCTAACTATGGCTACACCTTC. Protein sequence: CASFVPNYGYTF.

The V and J genes are TRBV2 and TRBJ1-2; the match to TRBD1 covers 12 bases. The CDR3 length is 12 residues. Per germline, CDR1 SNHLY and CDR2 FYNNEI. Losses at the gene ends were 6 bases for V and 11 bases for J; bases not matched to a gene: 4. CDR3 DNA sequence: TGTGCCAGCAGATGGGACAGGGGGCATTACACCTTC. It encodes CASRWDRGHYTF.

The chain couples TRBV10-3 to TRBJ1-1, with TRBD1 as a possible D gene (6 bases). The CDR3 has 13 amino acids. The germline gives CDR1 ENHRY, CDR2 SYGVKD. The germline V and J ends were trimmed by 4 bases and 6 bases, with 12 bases remaining between them. CDR3 residues: CAISVQGAAEAFF. Written as DNA, the CDR3 is TGTGCCATCAGTGTACAGGGAGCGGCTGAAGCTTTCTTT.

The chain recombines TRBV4-3 with TRBJ2-2; D is unclear. The CDR3 has 16 residues. Trimming removed 1 base from V and 0 bases from J, with 9 bases in between. Germline CDR1 reads LGHNA; CDR2 reads YSLEER. The CDR3 DNA reads TGCGCCAGCAGCCAAGTTCCGAGAACGAACACCGGGGAGCTGTTTTTT. The encoded protein is CASSQVPRTNTGELFF.

This clone was observed a single time. The rearrangement links TRBV28 to TRBJ1-1; D is unresolved. Trimming took off 5 bases at V and 3 bases at J, with 16 bases between the two ends. The CDR3 covers 15 residues. Germline-derived CDR1 and CDR2 are MDHEN and SYDVKM. In DNA, the CDR3 is TGTGCCAGCAGTCCAGAGGCGGGGTTGGACACTGAAGCTTTCTTT. Translation: CASSPEAGLDTEAFF.

J is TRBJ2-7 and V is TRBV7-2; D may be TRBD1 (5 bases). Looked up from germline, CDR1 is SGHTA and CDR2 is FQGNSA. The CDR3 is 14 amino acids. V gave up 1 base and J gave up 4 bases, with 11 bases separating them. CDR3 sequence reads: CASSLGSGPYEQYF. For the CDR3, the DNA is TGTGCCAGCAGCTTAGGGTCAGGGCCATACGAGCAGTACTTC.

The J gene is TRBJ2-7, the V gene TRBV7-2, with 10 bases matching TRBD2. Germline values: CDR1 SGHTA, CDR2 FQGNSA. After removal of 5 bases from V and 3 bases from J, the junction contained 4 bases not matched to a gene. This CDR3 region has 14 residues. CDR3 sequence (DNA): TGTGCCAGCAGCCGCTCTAGCGGGAGCTACGAGCAGTACTTC. Translating it yields CASSRSSGSYEQYF.

The chain couples TRBV9 to TRBJ2-6; 7 bases agree with TRBD1. The CDR3 has 16 residues. CDR1 SGDLS and CDR2 YYNGEE come from the germline V gene. Trimming at V came to 4 bases and at J to 4 bases, leaving 8 bases not matched to a gene. The CDR3 DNA reads as TGTGCCAGCAGCACTTACAGGGGCCCCGGGGCCAACGTCCTGACTTTC. This sequence encodes CASSTYRGPGANVLTF.